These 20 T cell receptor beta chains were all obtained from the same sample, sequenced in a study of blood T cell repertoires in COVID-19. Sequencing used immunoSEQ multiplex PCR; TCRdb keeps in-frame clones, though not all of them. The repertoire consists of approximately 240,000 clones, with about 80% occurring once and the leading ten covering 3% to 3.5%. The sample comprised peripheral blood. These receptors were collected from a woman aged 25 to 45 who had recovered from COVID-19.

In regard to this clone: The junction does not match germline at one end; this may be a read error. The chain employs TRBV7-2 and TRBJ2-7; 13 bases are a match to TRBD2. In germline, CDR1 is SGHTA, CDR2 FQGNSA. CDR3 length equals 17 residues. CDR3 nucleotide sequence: TGTGCCAGCAGCTTAGGACTAGCGGGAGGCCTCGGTTACGAGCAGTGCTTC. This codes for CASSLGLAGGLGYEQCF.

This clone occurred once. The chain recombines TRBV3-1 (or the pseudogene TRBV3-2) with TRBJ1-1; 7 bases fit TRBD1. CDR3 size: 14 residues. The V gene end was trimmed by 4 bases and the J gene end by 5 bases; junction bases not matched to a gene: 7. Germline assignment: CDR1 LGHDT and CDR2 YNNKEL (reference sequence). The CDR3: CASSRPGQTTEAFF. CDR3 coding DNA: TGTGCCAGCAGCCGACCGGGACAGACGACTGAAGCTTTCTTT.

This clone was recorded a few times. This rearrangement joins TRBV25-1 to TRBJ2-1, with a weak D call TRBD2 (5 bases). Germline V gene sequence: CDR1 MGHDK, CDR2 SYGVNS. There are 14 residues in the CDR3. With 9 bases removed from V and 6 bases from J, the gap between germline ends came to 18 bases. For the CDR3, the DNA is TGTGCCAGTACAGCTAGCCGGTGGCCCAATGAGCAGTTCTTC. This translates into CASTASRWPNEQFF.

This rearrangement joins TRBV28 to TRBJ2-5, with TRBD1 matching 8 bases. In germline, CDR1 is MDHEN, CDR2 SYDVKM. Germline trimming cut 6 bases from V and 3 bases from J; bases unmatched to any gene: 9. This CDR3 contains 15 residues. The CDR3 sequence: CASSPIGQGKETQYF. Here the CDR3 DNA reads TGTGCCAGCAGCCCAATCGGACAGGGCAAAGAGACCCAGTACTTC.

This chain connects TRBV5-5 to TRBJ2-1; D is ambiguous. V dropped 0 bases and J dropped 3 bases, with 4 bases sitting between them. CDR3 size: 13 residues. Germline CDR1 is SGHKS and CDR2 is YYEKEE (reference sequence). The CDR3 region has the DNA TGTGCCAGCAGCTTGGGAGTCTACAATGAGCAGTTCTTC. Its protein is CASSLGVYNEQFF.

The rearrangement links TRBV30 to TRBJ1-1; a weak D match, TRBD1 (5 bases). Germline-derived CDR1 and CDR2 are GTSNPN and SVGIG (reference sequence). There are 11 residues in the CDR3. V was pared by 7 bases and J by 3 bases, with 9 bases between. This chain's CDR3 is CAFQGYTEAFF. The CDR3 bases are TGTGCCTTCCAGGGTTACACTGAAGCTTTCTTT.

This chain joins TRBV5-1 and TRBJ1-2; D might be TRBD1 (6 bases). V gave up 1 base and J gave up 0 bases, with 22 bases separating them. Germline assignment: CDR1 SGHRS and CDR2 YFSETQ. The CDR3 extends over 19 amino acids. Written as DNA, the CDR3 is TGCGCCAGCAGCTTGAGGGACCCGGGCCAGGGGCCGTCTAACTATGGCTACACCTTC. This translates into CASSLRDPGQGPSNYGYTF.

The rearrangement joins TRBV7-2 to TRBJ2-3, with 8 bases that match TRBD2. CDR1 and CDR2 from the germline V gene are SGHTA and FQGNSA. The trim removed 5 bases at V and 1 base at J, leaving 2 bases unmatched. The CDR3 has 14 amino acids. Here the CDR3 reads CASSETSGTDTQYF. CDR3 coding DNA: TGTGCCAGCAGCGAGACTAGCGGCACAGATACGCAGTATTTT.

The CDR3 DNA is TGTGCCTGGATACCCGAGGTGACAGATACGCAGTATTTT. Encoded protein: CAWIPEVTDTQYF. This chain connects TRBV30 to TRBJ2-3, with no clear D. Trimming cost V 4 bases and J 3 bases, with 11 bases left between them. Germline CDR1 GTSNPN, CDR2 SVGIG (reference sequence). This CDR3 comprises 13 residues.

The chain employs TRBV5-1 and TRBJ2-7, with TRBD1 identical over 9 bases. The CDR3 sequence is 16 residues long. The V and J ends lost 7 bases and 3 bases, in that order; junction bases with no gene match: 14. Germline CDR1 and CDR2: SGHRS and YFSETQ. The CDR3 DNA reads TGCGCCAGCGCTCCGATTCCGGGACAGGGTCGCTACGAGCAGTACTTC. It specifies CASAPIPGQGRYEQYF.

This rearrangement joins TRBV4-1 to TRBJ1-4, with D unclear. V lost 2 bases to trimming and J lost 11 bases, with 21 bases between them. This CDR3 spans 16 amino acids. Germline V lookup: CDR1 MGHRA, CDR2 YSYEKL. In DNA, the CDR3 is TGCGCCAGCAGCCAAAAAAGCACCTTCTACGGAGGGAAACTGTTTTTT. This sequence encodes CASSQKSTFYGGKLFF.

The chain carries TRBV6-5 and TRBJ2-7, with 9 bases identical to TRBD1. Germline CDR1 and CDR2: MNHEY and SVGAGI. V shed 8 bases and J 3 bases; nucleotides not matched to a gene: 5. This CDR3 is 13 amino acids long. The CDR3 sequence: CASARDRDYEQYF. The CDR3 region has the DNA TGTGCCAGCGCTCGGGACAGGGACTACGAGCAGTACTTC.

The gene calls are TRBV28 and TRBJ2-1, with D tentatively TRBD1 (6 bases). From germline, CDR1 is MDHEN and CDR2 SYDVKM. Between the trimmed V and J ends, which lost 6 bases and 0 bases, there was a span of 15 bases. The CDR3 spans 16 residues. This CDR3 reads CASRLTGLSSYNEQFF. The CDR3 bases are TGTGCCAGCAGGCTTACAGGGCTTAGCTCCTACAATGAGCAGTTCTTC.

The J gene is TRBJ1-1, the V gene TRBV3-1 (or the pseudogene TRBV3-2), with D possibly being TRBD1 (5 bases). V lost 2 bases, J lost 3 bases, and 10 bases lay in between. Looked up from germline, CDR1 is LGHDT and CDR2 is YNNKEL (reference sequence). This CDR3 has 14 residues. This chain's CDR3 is CASSQMGGHTEAFF. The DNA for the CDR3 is TGTGCCAGCAGCCAAATGGGGGGACACACTGAAGCTTTCTTT.

The CDR3 loop is CASSQGAGGQGVTDTQYF. Here the CDR3 DNA reads TGTGCCAGCAGCCAGGGTGCCGGTGGACAGGGGGTGACAGATACGCAGTATTTT. The V call is TRBV4-2, the J call TRBJ2-3, with 10 bases lining up with TRBD1. J gave up 3 bases and V 3 bases, and 12 bases lay outside the gene matches. Germline-derived CDR1 and CDR2 are LGHNA and YNFKEQ. The CDR3 has 18 residues.

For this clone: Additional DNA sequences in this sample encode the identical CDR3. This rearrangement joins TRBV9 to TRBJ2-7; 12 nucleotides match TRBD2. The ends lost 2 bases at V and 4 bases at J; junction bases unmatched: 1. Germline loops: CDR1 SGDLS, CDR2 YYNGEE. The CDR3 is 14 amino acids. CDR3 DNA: TGTGCCAGCAGCGTCGGGACTAGCGGGTACGAGCAGTACTTC. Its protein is CASSVGTSGYEQYF.

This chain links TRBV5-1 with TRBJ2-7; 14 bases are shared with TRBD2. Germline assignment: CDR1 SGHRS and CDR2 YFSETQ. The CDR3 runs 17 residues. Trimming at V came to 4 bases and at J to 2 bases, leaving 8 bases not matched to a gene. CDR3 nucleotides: TGCGCCAGCAGCACCCGACTAGCGGGAGGGGTCCCCTACGAGCAGTACTTC. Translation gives CASSTRLAGGVPYEQYF.

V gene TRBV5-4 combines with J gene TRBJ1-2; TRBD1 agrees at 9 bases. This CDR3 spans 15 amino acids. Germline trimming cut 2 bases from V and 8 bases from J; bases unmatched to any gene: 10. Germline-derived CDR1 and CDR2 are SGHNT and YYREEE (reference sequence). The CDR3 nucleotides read TGTGCCAGCAGCTTCCCAACGGGACAGGGAGAAGGCTACACCTTC. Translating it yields CASSFPTGQGEGYTF. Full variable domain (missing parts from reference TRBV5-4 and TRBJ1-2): ETGVTQSPTHLIKTRGQQVTLRCSSQSGHNTVSWYQQALGQGPQFIFQYYREEENGRGNFPPRFSGLQFPNYSSELNVNALELDDSALYLCASSFPTGQGEGYTFGSGTRLTVV.

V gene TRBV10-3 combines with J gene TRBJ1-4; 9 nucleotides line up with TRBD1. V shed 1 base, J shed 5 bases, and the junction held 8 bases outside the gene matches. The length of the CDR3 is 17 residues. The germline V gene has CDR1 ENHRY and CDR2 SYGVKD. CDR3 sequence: CAISEFPMGQGNEKLFF. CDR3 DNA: TGTGCCATCAGTGAGTTCCCTATGGGACAGGGAAATGAAAAACTGTTTTTT.

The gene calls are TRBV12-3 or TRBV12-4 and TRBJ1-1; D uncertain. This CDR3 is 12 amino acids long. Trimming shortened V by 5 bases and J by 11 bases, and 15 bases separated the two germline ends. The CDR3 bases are TGTGCCAGCAGTGTCTCGCTCAACGGGGCTTTCTTT. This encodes CASSVSLNGAFF.